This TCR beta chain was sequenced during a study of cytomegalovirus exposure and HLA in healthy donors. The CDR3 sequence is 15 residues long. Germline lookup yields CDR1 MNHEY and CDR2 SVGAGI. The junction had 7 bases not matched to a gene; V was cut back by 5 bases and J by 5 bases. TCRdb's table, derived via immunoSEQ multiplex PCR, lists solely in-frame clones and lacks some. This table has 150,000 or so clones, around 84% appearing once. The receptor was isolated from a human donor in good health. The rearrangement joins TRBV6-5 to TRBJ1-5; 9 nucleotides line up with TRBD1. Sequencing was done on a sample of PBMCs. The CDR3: CASSPDRGFYQPQHF. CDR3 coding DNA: TGTGCCAGCAGTCCAGACAGGGGGTTCTATCAGCCCCAGCATTTT.